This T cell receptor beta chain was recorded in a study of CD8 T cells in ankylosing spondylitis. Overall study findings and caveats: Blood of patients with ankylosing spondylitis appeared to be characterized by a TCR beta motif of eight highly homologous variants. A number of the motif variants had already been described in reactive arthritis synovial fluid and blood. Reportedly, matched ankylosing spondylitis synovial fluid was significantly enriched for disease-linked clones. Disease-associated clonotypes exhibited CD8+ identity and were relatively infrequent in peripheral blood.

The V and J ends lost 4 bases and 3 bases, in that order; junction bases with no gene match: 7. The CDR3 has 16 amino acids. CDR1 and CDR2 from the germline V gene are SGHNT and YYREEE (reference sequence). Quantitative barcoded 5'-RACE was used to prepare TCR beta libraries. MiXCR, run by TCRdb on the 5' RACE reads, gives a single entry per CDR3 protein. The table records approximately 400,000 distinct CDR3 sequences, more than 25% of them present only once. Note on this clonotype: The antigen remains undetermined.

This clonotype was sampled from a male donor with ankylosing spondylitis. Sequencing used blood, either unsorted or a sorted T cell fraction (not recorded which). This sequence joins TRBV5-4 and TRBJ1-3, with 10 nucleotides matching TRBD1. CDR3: CASSTAGQGFGNTIYF. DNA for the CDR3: TGTGCCAGCAGCACTGCGGGACAGGGGTTTGGAAACACCATATATTTT.